These T cell receptor beta chains were read from a single sample in a study of blood T cells in healthy people across ages. TCRdb analysed the 5' RACE reads with MiXCR anew, one entry per CDR3 protein. This table has fewer than 700,000 distinct CDR3 sequences, 40% to 55% appearing once. Sequenced: blood. These receptor sequences come from a man older than 75 in good health. Both conserved end residues are part of each CDR3. The D gene is left open where the match is weak. Some rows have no size entry. The others give once, few or many, or a class for an expanded clone.

j_call: TRBJ2-7; clone_size: .; d_call: TRBD2; v_call: TRBV28; cdr3_aa: CASRKTSGTNYEQYF; cdr3_nt: TGTGCCAGCAGGAAGACTAGCGGGACTAACTACGAGCAGTACTTC
j_call: TRBJ2-1; clone_size: once; d_call: TRBD1; v_call: TRBV11-2; cdr3_aa: CASSPSPGQGYNEQFF; cdr3_nt: TGTGCCAGCAGCCCCTCCCCGGGACAGGGTTACAATGAGCAGTTCTTC
j_call: TRBJ1-1; clone_size: few; d_call: .; v_call: TRBV6-6; cdr3_aa: CASFGQLNTEAFF; cdr3_nt: TGTGCCAGCTTCGGACAGCTAAACACTGAAGCTTTCTTT
j_call: TRBJ2-3; clone_size: .; d_call: .; v_call: TRBV11-2; cdr3_aa: CASSIRQVPGADTQYF; cdr3_nt: TGTGCCAGCAGCATTAGGCAGGTCCCCGGGGCAGATACGCAGTATTTT
j_call: TRBJ2-2; clone_size: .; d_call: .; v_call: TRBV7-9; cdr3_aa: CASSESVQPTGELFF; cdr3_nt: TGTGCCAGCAGCGAATCGGTCCAGCCAACCGGGGAGCTGTTTTTT
j_call: TRBJ2-3; clone_size: .; d_call: .; v_call: TRBV21-1; cdr3_aa: CASNSGTDTQYF; cdr3_nt: TGTGCCAGCAACTCGGGCACAGATACGCAGTATTTT
j_call: TRBJ2-5; clone_size: once; d_call: TRBD2; v_call: TRBV5-6; cdr3_aa: CASSLRASGLQETQYF; cdr3_nt: TGTGCCAGCAGCTTGCGGGCTAGCGGATTGCAAGAGACCCAGTACTTC
j_call: TRBJ1-5; clone_size: .; d_call: .; v_call: TRBV6-5; cdr3_aa: CASRAGSGSNQPQHF; cdr3_nt: TGTGCCAGCAGGGCAGGGTCGGGTAGCAATCAGCCCCAGCATTTT
j_call: TRBJ2-7; clone_size: .; d_call: .; v_call: TRBV5-6; cdr3_aa: CASSPRVVGGTYEQYF; cdr3_nt: TGTGCCAGCAGCCCGAGGGTGGTGGGAGGAACCTACGAGCAGTACTTC
j_call: TRBJ2-5; clone_size: .; d_call: .; v_call: TRBV20-1; cdr3_aa: CSARDAAQETQYF; cdr3_nt: TGCAGTGCTAGAGATGCAGCACAAGAGACCCAGTACTTC
j_call: TRBJ2-1; clone_size: .; d_call: .; v_call: TRBV5-1; cdr3_aa: CASSPNGGYNEQFF; cdr3_nt: TGCGCCAGCAGCCCCAATGGCGGTTACAATGAGCAGTTCTTC
j_call: TRBJ2-5; clone_size: .; d_call: .; v_call: TRBV12-3/TRBV12-4; cdr3_aa: CASRERMQETQYF; cdr3_nt: TGTGCCAGCAGGGAGCGGATGCAAGAGACCCAGTACTTC
j_call: TRBJ2-3; clone_size: .; d_call: .; v_call: TRBV7-2; cdr3_aa: CACSQERRGDTDTQYF; cdr3_nt: TGTGCCTGCAGCCAAGAGCGAAGGGGGGACACAGATACGCAGTATTTT
j_call: TRBJ2-6; clone_size: .; d_call: .; v_call: TRBV3-1; cdr3_aa: CASSQATFPGLASSGANVLTF; cdr3_nt: TGTGCCAGCAGCCAAGCGACGTTCCCGGGGCTTGCCAGCTCTGGGGCCAACGTCCTGACTTTC
j_call: TRBJ2-7; clone_size: few; d_call: TRBD2; v_call: TRBV9; cdr3_aa: CVKNSSGSSYEQYF; cdr3_nt: TGTGTCAAGAACAGTAGCGGGAGCTCCTACGAGCAGTACTTC
j_call: TRBJ2-5; clone_size: .; d_call: .; v_call: TRBV24-1; cdr3_aa: CATSGATDLQETQYF; cdr3_nt: TGTGCCACCAGTGGGGCGACAGACTTACAAGAGACCCAGTACTTC
j_call: TRBJ2-7; clone_size: .; d_call: TRBD1; v_call: TRBV7-9; cdr3_aa: CASSLEGQGTYEQYF; cdr3_nt: TGTGCCAGCAGCTTAGAGGGACAGGGCACTTACGAGCAGTACTTC
j_call: TRBJ2-3; clone_size: few; d_call: .; v_call: TRBV3-1; cdr3_aa: CASSQAGGDTQYF; cdr3_nt: TGTGCCAGCAGCCAAGCAGGCGGAGATACGCAGTATTTT
j_call: TRBJ2-5; clone_size: few; d_call: .; v_call: TRBV20-1; cdr3_aa: CSARDNSNEQYF; cdr3_nt: TGCAGTGCTAGAGATAACAGCAATGAGCAGTACTTC
j_call: TRBJ2-1; clone_size: .; d_call: .; v_call: TRBV12-3/TRBV12-4; cdr3_aa: CASSPRSSSVNEQFF; cdr3_nt: TGTGCCAGCAGCCCGAGGAGCTCCTCCGTAAATGAGCAGTTCTTC
j_call: TRBJ2-5; clone_size: few; d_call: .; v_call: TRBV4-3; cdr3_aa: CASSQDRTGRATGATQYF; cdr3_nt: TGCGCCAGCAGCCAAGATCGAACAGGTCGGGCAACCGGCGCGACCCAGTACTTC
j_call: TRBJ1-1; clone_size: .; d_call: .; v_call: TRBV10-3; cdr3_aa: CAITSEGNTEAFF; cdr3_nt: TGTGCCATCACGAGTGAGGGGAACACTGAAGCTTTCTTT
j_call: TRBJ2-7; clone_size: .; d_call: TRBD1; v_call: TRBV3-1; cdr3_aa: CASSFRQGRNEQYF; cdr3_nt: TGTGCCAGCAGCTTCCGACAGGGGAGGAATGAGCAGTACTTC
j_call: TRBJ2-1; clone_size: .; d_call: TRBD1; v_call: TRBV5-6; cdr3_aa: CASSPRIGGNKNEQFF; cdr3_nt: TGTGCCAGCAGCCCTAGGATAGGGGGCAACAAAAATGAGCAGTTCTTC
j_call: TRBJ2-7; clone_size: many; d_call: .; v_call: TRBV6-5; cdr3_aa: CASSTGQGSINYEQYF; cdr3_nt: TGTGCCAGCAGTACGGGGCAGGGGAGTATCAACTACGAGCAGTACTTC
j_call: TRBJ2-1; clone_size: few; d_call: .; v_call: TRBV6-2/TRBV6-3; cdr3_aa: CASSNPTRPNNEQFF; cdr3_nt: TGTGCCAGCAGTAACCCGACACGTCCCAACAATGAGCAGTTCTTC
j_call: TRBJ1-1; clone_size: .; d_call: .; v_call: TRBV6-1; cdr3_aa: CASSPLTGTEAFF; cdr3_nt: TGTGCCAGCAGTCCCCTCACAGGCACTGAAGCTTTCTTT
j_call: TRBJ2-7; clone_size: .; d_call: .; v_call: TRBV27; cdr3_aa: CASRPTRDGFYEQYF; cdr3_nt: TGTGCCAGCAGACCCACCCGGGACGGATTCTACGAGCAGTACTTC
j_call: TRBJ2-3; clone_size: few; d_call: TRBD1; v_call: TRBV7-2; cdr3_aa: CASSDVGQGADTQYF; cdr3_nt: TGTGCCAGCAGCGATGTAGGACAGGGTGCAGATACGCAGTATTTT
j_call: TRBJ2-3; clone_size: .; d_call: .; v_call: TRBV7-2; cdr3_aa: CASSLASPAQYF; cdr3_nt: TGTGCCAGCAGCTTGGCCTCCCCTGCGCAGTATTTT
j_call: TRBJ1-5; clone_size: .; d_call: TRBD1; v_call: TRBV6-6; cdr3_aa: CASRSNRDRGHNQPHHF; cdr3_nt: TGTGCCAGCAGATCCAACCGGGACAGGGGCCACAATCAGCCCCATCATTTT
j_call: TRBJ2-3; clone_size: once; d_call: .; v_call: TRBV27; cdr3_aa: CASSFRSGQGRGDTQYF; cdr3_nt: TGTGCCAGCAGTTTTAGGTCGGGGCAGGGGCGTGGAGATACGCAGTATTTT
j_call: TRBJ2-1; clone_size: few; d_call: .; v_call: TRBV7-2; cdr3_aa: CASMRGDGNEQFF; cdr3_nt: TGTGCCAGCATGAGGGGGGACGGGAATGAGCAGTTCTTC
j_call: TRBJ2-1; clone_size: .; d_call: .; v_call: TRBV11-2; cdr3_aa: CASSKRSGTAHDEQFF; cdr3_nt: TGTGCCAGCAGCAAGCGAAGTGGAACGGCTCACGATGAGCAGTTCTTC
j_call: TRBJ1-4; clone_size: .; d_call: .; v_call: TRBV28; cdr3_aa: CASTTGGTTNEKLFF; cdr3_nt: TGTGCCAGCACGACCGGGGGCACAACTAATGAAAAACTGTTTTTT
j_call: TRBJ2-1; clone_size: .; d_call: .; v_call: TRBV20-1; cdr3_aa: CSARGLRAHYNEQFF; cdr3_nt: TGCAGTGCTAGAGGTTTGCGGGCTCACTACAATGAGCAGTTCTTC
j_call: TRBJ1-5; clone_size: few; d_call: TRBD1; v_call: TRBV7-2; cdr3_aa: CASSLEGAVSPQHF; cdr3_nt: TGTGCCAGCAGCTTAGAGGGGGCGGTTTCGCCCCAGCATTTT
j_call: TRBJ2-5; clone_size: many; d_call: .; v_call: TRBV7-9; cdr3_aa: CASSLGVGGQETQYF; cdr3_nt: TGTGCCAGCAGCTTAGGCGTGGGTGGACAGGAGACCCAGTACTTC
j_call: TRBJ2-7; clone_size: many; d_call: TRBD2; v_call: TRBV6-5; cdr3_aa: CASSPGTSGRYEQYF; cdr3_nt: TGTGCCAGCAGTCCCGGGACTAGCGGGAGGTACGAGCAGTACTTC
j_call: TRBJ2-7; clone_size: few; d_call: TRBD1; v_call: TRBV28; cdr3_aa: CASSFGRTGKSYEQYF; cdr3_nt: TGTGCCAGCAGTTTCGGACGGACAGGGAAGTCCTACGAGCAGTACTTC
j_call: TRBJ2-1; clone_size: .; d_call: .; v_call: TRBV4-1; cdr3_aa: CASSLAQLGYNEQFF; cdr3_nt: TGCGCCAGCAGCCTCGCCCAGCTCGGCTACAATGAGCAGTTCTTC
j_call: TRBJ2-3; clone_size: .; d_call: .; v_call: TRBV5-1; cdr3_aa: CASSLGVGDTQYF; cdr3_nt: TGCGCCAGCAGCTTGGGTGTGGGAGATACGCAGTATTTT
j_call: TRBJ2-7; clone_size: .; d_call: .; v_call: TRBV6-5; cdr3_aa: CASSSPGRSYEQYF; cdr3_nt: TGTGCCAGCAGTTCACCGGGACGGAGCTACGAGCAGTACTTC
j_call: TRBJ2-7; clone_size: few; d_call: .; v_call: TRBV20-1; cdr3_aa: CSASEGGPYEQYF; cdr3_nt: TGCAGTGCTAGCGAGGGGGGTCCCTACGAGCAGTACTTC
j_call: TRBJ1-5; clone_size: once; d_call: .; v_call: TRBV20-1; cdr3_aa: CSASGGSGNSNQPQHF; cdr3_nt: TGCAGTGCTAGCGGTGGGTCAGGAAATAGCAATCAGCCCCAGCATTTT
j_call: TRBJ2-5; clone_size: .; d_call: TRBD2; v_call: TRBV7-2; cdr3_aa: CASSLAGGLYYEQYF; cdr3_nt: TGTGCCAGCAGCTTAGCGGGAGGGCTCTACTATGAGCAGTACTTC
j_call: TRBJ1-2; clone_size: few; d_call: .; v_call: TRBV7-2; cdr3_aa: CASSLVSPPYGNTF; cdr3_nt: TGTGCCAGCAGCTTAGTATCCCCTCCATACGGCAACACCTTC
j_call: TRBJ2-1; clone_size: .; d_call: .; v_call: TRBV2; cdr3_aa: CASEESTSYNEQFF; cdr3_nt: TGTGCCAGCGAGGAATCCACGTCCTACAATGAGCAGTTCTTC
j_call: TRBJ2-7; clone_size: .; d_call: TRBD2; v_call: TRBV7-2; cdr3_aa: CASSSPKRGSFYEQYF; cdr3_nt: TGTGCCAGCAGCTCTCCTAAGCGGGGCTCATTCTACGAGCAGTACTTC
j_call: TRBJ2-7; clone_size: few; d_call: .; v_call: TRBV15; cdr3_aa: CATSRDQGFVNEQYF; cdr3_nt: TGTGCCACCAGCAGAGACCAGGGTTTCGTCAACGAGCAGTACTTC